This TCR beta chain was found in a study of metastatic and nonmetastatic thyroid tumors. Turning to the study itself: Comparative analysis of repertoires was undertaken across blood and tumor or nodule tissue obtained from malignant and benign thyroid patients. Study-level results: Relative to benign nodules, malignant thyroid tumors were reportedly characterized by significantly elevated TCR beta diversity in blood and tumor.

All patients reached thyroid surgery having received no treatment beforehand. This clone was counted at least ten times. The antigen is undetermined. Other DNA variants within this sample encode the same CDR3. TCRdb reprocessed the PCR reads via MiXCR. This table holds around 28,000 clones, more than 25% found once. The V gene's germline CDR1 is GTSNPN and CDR2 SVGIG (reference sequence). V was clipped by 1 base and J by 6 bases, with 6 bases between them. CDR3 length: 12 amino acids. The clonotype comes from a female donor with papillary thyroid cancer or a benign thyroid nodule (not recorded which). Some clones in this sample may be carry-over from other donors' samples. Specimen: blood. This rearrangement joins TRBV30 to TRBJ2-2, with D perhaps matching TRBD2 (6 bases). DNA for the CDR3: TGTGCCTGGAGTGGGGGGGCCGGGGAGCTGTTTTTT. The encoded protein is CAWSGGAGELFF.